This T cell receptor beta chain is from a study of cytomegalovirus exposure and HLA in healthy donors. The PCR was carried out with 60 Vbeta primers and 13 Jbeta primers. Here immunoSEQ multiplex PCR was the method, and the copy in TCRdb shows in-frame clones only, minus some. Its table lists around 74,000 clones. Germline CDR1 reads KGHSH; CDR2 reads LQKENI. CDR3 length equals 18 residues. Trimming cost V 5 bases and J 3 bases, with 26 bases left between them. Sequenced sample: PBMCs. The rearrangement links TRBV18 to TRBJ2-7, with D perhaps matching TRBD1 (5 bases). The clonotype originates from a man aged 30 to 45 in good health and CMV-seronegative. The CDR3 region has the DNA TGTGCCAGCTCAACCACCCTCACAAGAGACAGCTCCAACTACGAGCAGTACTTC. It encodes CASSTTLTRDSSNYEQYF.